Each of the 18 T cell receptor beta chains below was sequenced from the same sample in a study of blood T cell repertoires in COVID-19 (dated by TCRdb to the early 2020s). The library was prepared using the immunoSEQ multiplex PCR assay. TCRdb stores this immuneACCESS table with in-frame sequences only. Part of the clones is absent; in the studies checked, under half of the shortfall reflects unresolved V genes, and no reason is known for the rest. This sample holds 300,000 to 400,000 clones; roughly nine tenths were observed only once. The ten top clones hold around 2.6% of the sample. Sequences were obtained from PBMCs or T cells enriched from blood (not recorded which). These receptors were obtained from a man aged 60 to 75 who had recovered from COVID-19.

The rearrangement links TRBV7-2 to TRBJ1-1, with a possible D match to TRBD1 (5 bases). The CDR3 extends over 14 amino acids. The V gene's germline CDR1 is SGHTA and CDR2 FQGNSA. V gave up 4 bases and J gave up 0 bases, with 9 bases separating them. The CDR3 spells CASSSQGLNTEAFF. Here the CDR3 DNA reads TGTGCCAGCAGCTCCCAGGGATTGAACACTGAAGCTTTCTTT.

The rearrangement uses TRBV30 and TRBJ2-1, with a weak D call TRBD2 (6 bases). The germline gives CDR1 GTSNPN, CDR2 SVGIG (reference sequence). The V and J ends lost 5 bases and 7 bases respectively, with 18 bases between them. CDR3 length: 14 amino acids. The CDR3 is CAWGTSPRINEQFF. CDR3 in DNA: TGTGCCTGGGGAACTAGCCCGCGGATTAATGAGCAGTTCTTC.

The V gene is TRBV7-3, the J gene TRBJ2-7; 10 positions agree with TRBD1. CDR1 and CDR2 (germline): SGHTA, FQGTGA. This CDR3 comprises 16 residues. Losses at the gene ends were 5 bases for V and 5 bases for J; bases not matched to a gene: 12. The CDR3 here is CASSPDSGTGVHEQYF. CDR3 bases: TGTGCCAGCAGCCCGGATTCCGGGACAGGGGTACACGAGCAGTACTTC.

The V gene is TRBV7-8, the J gene TRBJ1-2; D may be TRBD1 (5 bases). V was trimmed by 5 bases and J by 0 bases, leaving 13 bases between them. CDR1 and CDR2 (germline): SGHVS, FQNEAQ. CDR3 length: 15 amino acids. CDR3 sequence (DNA): TGTGCCAGCAGCCTTCAGGGTACGGCTAACTATGGCTACACCTTC. It codes for CASSLQGTANYGYTF.

The rearrangement links TRBV2 to TRBJ2-1; 8 nucleotides line up with TRBD2. The CDR3 has 14 residues. The V gene end was trimmed by 4 bases and the J gene end by 2 bases; junction bases not matched to a gene: 1. CDR1 is SNHLY, CDR2 FYNNEI, per germline. CDR3 residues: CASSAGGAYNEQFF. DNA of the CDR3: TGTGCCAGCAGTGCGGGGGGGGCCTACAATGAGCAGTTCTTC.

This clone is a singleton in its sample. The chain carries TRBV6-5 and TRBJ1-1, with a weak D call TRBD1 (5 bases). Germline V gene lookup returns CDR1 MNHEY and CDR2 SVGAGI. Trimming removed 6 bases at V and 0 bases at J, with 11 bases between. This CDR3 comprises 14 residues. CDR3 in amino acids: CASRAGRMNTEAFF. The CDR3 region has the DNA TGTGCCAGCAGAGCGGGACGGATGAACACTGAAGCTTTCTTT.

The chain couples TRBV11-3 to TRBJ2-5, with 12 positions matching TRBD2. CDR1 and CDR2 (germline): SGHNT, YENEEA. After removal of 5 bases from V and 4 bases from J, the junction contained 2 bases not matched to a gene. CDR3 length: 14 amino acids. CDR3 nucleotide sequence: TGTGCCAGCAGCCAGGGACTAGCGGGAGAGACCCAGTACTTC. It codes for CASSQGLAGETQYF.

The chain employs TRBV4-3 and TRBJ1-1; D might be TRBD1 (6 bases). In germline, CDR1 is LGHNA, CDR2 YSLEER. The CDR3 totals 15 residues. V lost 0 bases and J lost 3, with 11 bases in between. This CDR3 is CASSQDWNRDTEAFF. Written as DNA, the CDR3 is TGCGCCAGCAGCCAAGACTGGAACAGGGACACTGAAGCTTTCTTT.

CDR3 nucleotides: TGTGCCAGCAGCCAAGTCCCGTCGTCTCGGGGGTCACCCCTCCACTTT. The encoded protein is CASSQVPSSRGSPLHF. The rearrangement joins TRBV3-1 (or the pseudogene TRBV3-2) to TRBJ1-6; tentatively, D is TRBD1 (5 bases). Germline CDR1 reads LGHDT; CDR2 reads YNNKEL (reference sequence). The CDR3 has 16 amino acids. V was cut by 1 base and J by 10 bases, with 17 bases left in between.

This clone was counted between two and nine times. The chain is built from TRBV29-1 and TRBJ2-7; TRBD1 matches 10 bases. CDR3 length: 13 residues. Trimming at V came to 3 bases and at J to 2 bases, leaving 1 base not matched to a gene. The germline V gene has CDR1 SQVTM and CDR2 ANQGSEA. CDR3 DNA: TGCAGCGTTGAGGACAGGGGGACCTACGAGCAGTACTTC. It specifies CSVEDRGTYEQYF.

This clone came up once. For the CDR3, the DNA is TGTGCCAGCAGCTTCTATACCACGGGACAGCGAAGTTCTGGAAACACCATATATTTT. It translates to CASSFYTTGQRSSGNTIYF. The genes are TRBV5-4 and TRBJ1-3, with 7 bases lining up with TRBD1. The J segment lost 1 base and the V segment lost 2 bases, leaving 15 bases of the junction unmatched. The CDR3 is 19 amino acids. Per the germline V gene, CDR1 is SGHNT and CDR2 is YYREEE (reference sequence).

This chain links TRBV6-5 with TRBJ1-6; D unclear. CDR3 length: 14 residues. Germline values: CDR1 MNHEY, CDR2 SVGAGI. Trimming stripped 2 bases from V and 2 bases from J, with 4 bases between. CDR3 in amino acids: CASSYRTYNSPLHF. The CDR3 coding sequence is TGTGCCAGCAGTTACCGTACCTATAATTCACCCCTCCACTTT.

The rearrangement joins TRBV7-8 to TRBJ2-7; D possibly corresponds to TRBD2 (6 bases). Per germline, CDR1 SGHVS and CDR2 FQNEAQ. The CDR3 contains 15 residues. V was shortened by 0 bases and J by 4 bases, with 13 bases between the two germline ends. The CDR3 spells CASSLAFEGRYEQYF. CDR3 nucleotide sequence: TGTGCCAGCAGCTTAGCGTTCGAGGGGAGGTACGAGCAGTACTTC.

The chain recombines TRBV11-2 with TRBJ1-1; D may be TRBD1 (6 bases). Germline V gene data show CDR1 as SGHAT and CDR2 as FQNNGV. This CDR3 region has 16 residues. Trimming took 2 bases from V and 10 from J, leaving 23 bases between them. The CDR3 coding sequence is TGTGCCAGCAGCTTAATGGGGCAGGGGAAGGGGTTAAGAGCTTTCTTT. Amino acids: CASSLMGQGKGLRAFF.

The genes are TRBV9 and TRBJ2-2; D not certain. CDR3 size: 13 residues. The V gene lost 3 bases and the J gene lost 5 bases, with 8 bases spanning the gap. Per the germline V gene, CDR1 is SGDLS and CDR2 is YYNGEE. CDR3 loop: CASSALRTGELFF. The CDR3 DNA is TGTGCCAGCAGCGCCCTGCGGACCGGGGAGCTGTTTTTT.

The chain recombines TRBV7-2 with TRBJ2-5, with 12 positions matching TRBD2. CDR3 size: 15 residues. V gave up 5 bases and J gave up 5 bases; unmatched junction bases: 6. CDR1 and CDR2 (germline): SGHTA, FQGNSA. The CDR3 DNA follows: TGTGCCAGCAGCAAGACTAGCGGGGGTGGCGAGACCCAGTACTTC. Its protein product is CASSKTSGGGETQYF.

The genes are TRBV3-1 (or the pseudogene TRBV3-2) and TRBJ2-1; D uncertain. Germline CDR1 is LGHDT and CDR2 is YNNKEL (reference sequence). The CDR3 sequence is 12 residues long. With 2 bases removed from V and 8 bases from J, the gap between germline ends came to 7 bases. The CDR3 sequence is CASSQSRYEQFF. The CDR3 nucleotides read TGTGCCAGCAGCCAAAGTAGATATGAGCAGTTCTTC.

The gene calls are TRBV19 and TRBJ2-1; 9 nucleotides agree with TRBD2. Germline V gene data show CDR1 as LNHDA and CDR2 as SQIVND (reference sequence). The CDR3 length is 16 residues. The trim removed 5 bases at V and 5 bases at J, leaving 10 bases unmatched. For the CDR3, the DNA is TGTGCCAGTAGTTATCTGCGGGGGGGCCAGAACAATGAGCAGTTCTTC. Its protein product is CASSYLRGGQNNEQFF.